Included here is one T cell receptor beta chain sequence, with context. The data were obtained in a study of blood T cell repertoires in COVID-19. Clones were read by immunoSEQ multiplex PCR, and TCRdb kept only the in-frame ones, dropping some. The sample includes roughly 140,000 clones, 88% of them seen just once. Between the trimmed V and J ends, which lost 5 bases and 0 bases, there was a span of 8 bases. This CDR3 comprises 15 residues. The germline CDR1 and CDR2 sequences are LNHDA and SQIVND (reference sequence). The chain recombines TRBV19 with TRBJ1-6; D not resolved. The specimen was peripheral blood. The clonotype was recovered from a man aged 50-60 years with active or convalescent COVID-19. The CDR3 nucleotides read TGTGCCAGTAGTTCCGGGAGCTCCTATAATTCACCCCTCCACTTT. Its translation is CASSSGSSYNSPLHF.